Here is one TCR beta chain with its context. Its antigen remains undetermined. One base away there is no much larger clone; base qualities are not given. The trial excluded patients who had a history of autoimmune disease or were on systemic immunosuppression. Peripheral blood for TCR sequencing was collected from all dose cohorts at baseline, on cycle 4 day 1, and on cycle 7 day 1. The samples were taken from a phase I, first-in-human, multicenter, open-label dose-escalation trial of ivuxolimab. Adults with locally advanced or metastatic head and neck squamous cell, hepatocellular, melanoma or renal cell carcinoma were enrolled in the trial. Before TCR sequencing, CD4+ and CD8+ T cells were separately sorted from peripheral blood. Genomic DNA was extracted from sorted cells for sequencing of the TCRbeta CDR3 region. TCRbeta CDR3 regions were sequenced using the immunoSEQ Assay. Here the immuneACCESS table is served through TCRdb, limited to in-frame sequences with V and J called. Missing clones are a known gap in these copies; in checked studies unresolved V genes cover under half, and the rest lacks a known reason. The sample data list 40,000 to 50,000 clones, and 85% to 90% of these were observed just once. The ten largest make up 40% to 55% of the sample.

V ends up 5 bases short and J 0 bases short, with an unmatched junction base count of 5. For CDR1 and CDR2, the germline V gene lists MDHEN and SYDVKM. Inclusive of the bounding cysteine and phenylalanine, the CDR3 is 16 residues long. Only the CDR3 DNA is retained, 48 bases long and in frame from the first base. These data come from a study of OX40 agonist ivuxolimab in advanced cancers. Background on the whole study: Ivuxolimab, which targeted the costimulatory receptor OX40 (CD134), was an agonistic, fully human IgG2 monoclonal antibody. Intravenous ivuxolimab was administered to patients every 2 weeks at six dose levels: 0.01, 0.1, 0.3, 1.5, 3 and 10 mg/kg. Of the roughly 52 dose-escalation patients, hepatocellular carcinoma was present in roughly 19, melanoma in roughly 15, renal cell carcinoma in 9 and head and neck cancer in 9. In the dose-escalation cohort, around four fifths of patients were male, and the mean age was approximately 64 years, with a range of about 23 to 90. Patients were allowed to have had prior anti-PD-1, anti-PD-L1 or anti-CTLA-4 therapy, and approximately 40% of the dose-escalation patients had previously received checkpoint inhibitors. Partial responses occurred in three dose-escalation patients: two with cutaneous melanoma and one with hepatocellular carcinoma. Peripheral TCRbeta sequencing aimed to test whether ivuxolimab altered TCR sequence diversity and caused clonal T-cell expansion. The monotherapy dose-escalation portion (N of about 52 patients) of the phase I ivuxolimab trial is reported in the paper.

On the study overall, not on this receptor specifically: After ivuxolimab, more expanded clones were found on average in CD8+ T cells than in CD4+ T cells. In the 0.1-3.0 mg/kg groups, partial responders had among the lowest normalized peripheral clonal expansion, particularly in CD8+ T cells. Low levels of normalized T-cell clonal expansion were also shown by some nonresponding patients. Antigen specificity was not determined for the clonally expanded peripheral T cells. At doses of 0.1 to 3.0 mg/kg, clonal expansion of both CD4+ and CD8+ blood T cells was observed from baseline to week 6.

This specimen was CD4+ or CD8+ T cells sorted from blood, taken in a trial of the OX40 agonist ivuxolimab. This chain is built from TRBV28 and TRBJ2-2, and 8 junction bases match TRBD1. The source is an adult with an advanced solid tumor such as melanoma, head and neck, liver or kidney cancer. For the CDR3, the sequence is CASSDAGGANTGELFF. Read as DNA, the sequence is TGTGCCAGCAGTGATGCAGGGGGCGCGAACACCGGGGAGCTGTTTTTT.